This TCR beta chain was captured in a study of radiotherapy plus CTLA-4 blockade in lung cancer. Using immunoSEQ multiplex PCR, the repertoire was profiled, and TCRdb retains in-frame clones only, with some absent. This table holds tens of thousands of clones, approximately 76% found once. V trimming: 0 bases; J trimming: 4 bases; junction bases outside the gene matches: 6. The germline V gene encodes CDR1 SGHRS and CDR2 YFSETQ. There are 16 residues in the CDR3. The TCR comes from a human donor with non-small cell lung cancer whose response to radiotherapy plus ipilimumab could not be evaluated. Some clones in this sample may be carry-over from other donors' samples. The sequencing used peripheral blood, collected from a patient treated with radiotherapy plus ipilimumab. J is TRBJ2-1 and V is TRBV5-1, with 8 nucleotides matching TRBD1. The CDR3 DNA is TGCGCCAGCAGCTTGGTCCCGGGACAGGAATACAATGAGCAGTTCTTC. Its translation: CASSLVPGQEYNEQFF.